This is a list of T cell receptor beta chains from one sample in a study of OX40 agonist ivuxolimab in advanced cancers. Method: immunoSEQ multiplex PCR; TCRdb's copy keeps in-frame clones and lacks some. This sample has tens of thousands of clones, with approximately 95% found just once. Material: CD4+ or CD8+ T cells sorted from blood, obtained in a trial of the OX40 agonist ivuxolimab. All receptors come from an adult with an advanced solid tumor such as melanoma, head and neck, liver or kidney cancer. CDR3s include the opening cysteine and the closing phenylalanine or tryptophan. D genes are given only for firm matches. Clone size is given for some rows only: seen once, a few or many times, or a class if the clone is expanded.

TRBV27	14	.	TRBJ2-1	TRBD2	CASSLTGTNYEQFF	TGTGCCAGCAGTCTCACCGGGACTAATTATGAGCAGTTCTTC
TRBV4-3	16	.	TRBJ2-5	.	CASSQGIGAVSETQYF	TGCGCCAGCAGCCAAGGTATCGGGGCAGTTTCGGAGACCCAGTACTTC
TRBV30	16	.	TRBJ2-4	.	CACYPGTLLAKNIQYF	TGTGCCTGCTACCCGGGGACCTTACTAGCCAAAAACATTCAGTACTTC
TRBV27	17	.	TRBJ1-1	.	CASSLIRNRRENTEAFF	TGTGCCAGCAGTTTAATCAGAAACCGCCGCGAAAACACTGAAGCTTTCTTT
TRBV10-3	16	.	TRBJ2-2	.	CAVRRTRGPFTGELFF	TGTGCCGTCCGTCGGACCAGAGGGCCCTTCACCGGGGAGCTGTTTTTT
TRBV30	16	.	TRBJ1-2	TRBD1	CAWNRGAYESNYGYTF	TGTGCCTGGAACAGGGGTGCCTACGAGTCTAACTATGGCTACACCTTC
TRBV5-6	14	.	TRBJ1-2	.	CASSLAGANYGYTF	TGTGCCAGCAGCCTGGCGGGTGCTAACTATGGCTACACCTTC
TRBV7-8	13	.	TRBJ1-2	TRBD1	CASSSDRGHGYTF	TGTGCCAGCAGCTCCGACAGGGGACATGGCTACACCTTC
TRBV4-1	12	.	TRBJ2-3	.	CASSPDTDTQYF	TGCGCCAGCAGCCCGGACACAGATACGCAGTATTTT
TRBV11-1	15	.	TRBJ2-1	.	CASSLGRSSYNEQFF	TGTGCCAGCAGCTTAGGCCGCAGCTCCTACAATGAGCAGTTCTTC
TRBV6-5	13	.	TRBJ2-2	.	CASSYTDTGELFF	TGTGCCAGCAGTTATACCGACACCGGGGAGCTGTTTTTT
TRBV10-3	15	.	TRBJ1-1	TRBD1	CAISESGQGKTEAFF	TGTGCCATCAGTGAGTCGGGACAGGGAAAGACTGAAGCTTTCTTT
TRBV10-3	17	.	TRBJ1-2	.	CAISVIETTEEGYGYTF	TGTGCCATCAGTGTAATCGAAACGACAGAGGAGGGTTATGGCTACACCTTC
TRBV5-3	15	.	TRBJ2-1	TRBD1	CARSLTGTGGGEQFF	TGTGCCAGAAGCCTAACCGGGACAGGGGGCGGTGAGCAGTTCTTC
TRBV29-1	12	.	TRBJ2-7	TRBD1	CSVVGTEYEQYF	TGCAGCGTTGTCGGGACAGAATACGAGCAGTACTTC
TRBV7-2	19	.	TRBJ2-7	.	CASSLDGGQGFSGSLEQYF	TGTGCCAGCAGCTTAGATGGTGGACAGGGATTTAGCGGGAGTCTCGAGCAGTACTTC
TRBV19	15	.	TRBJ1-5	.	CASSIGTNPLQPQHF	TGTGCCAGTAGTATAGGGACGAACCCGCTGCAGCCCCAGCATTTT
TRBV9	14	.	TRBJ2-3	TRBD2	CASSVTSGRNTQYF	TGTGCCAGCAGCGTCACTAGCGGGAGGAATACGCAGTATTTT
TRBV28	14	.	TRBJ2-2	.	CASSLRGRTGELFF	TGTGCCAGCAGTTTGCGGGGAAGAACCGGGGAGCTGTTTTTT
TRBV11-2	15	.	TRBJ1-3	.	CASSLDPSSGNTIYF	TGTGCCAGCAGCTTAGACCCAAGCTCTGGAAACACCATATATTTT
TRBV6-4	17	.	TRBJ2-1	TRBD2	CASSDPQRGSSYNEQFF	TGTGCCAGCAGTGACCCCCAGCGGGGCAGCTCCTACAATGAGCAGTTCTTC
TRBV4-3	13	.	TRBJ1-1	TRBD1	CASSPGGKPEAFF	TGCGCCAGCAGCCCAGGGGGCAAACCAGAGGCTTTCTTT
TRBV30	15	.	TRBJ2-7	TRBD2	CAWRPRTSFSYEQYF	TGTGCCTGGAGACCTCGGACTAGCTTCTCCTACGAGCAGTACTTC
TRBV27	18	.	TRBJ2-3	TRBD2	CASSLNVMLAGVTDTQYF	TGTGCCAGCAGTTTAAACGTCATGCTAGCGGGAGTTACAGATACGCAGTATTTT
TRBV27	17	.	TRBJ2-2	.	CASSSIYVGQNTGELFF	TGTGCCAGCAGTTCCATCTATGTGGGACAGAACACCGGGGAGCTGTTTTTT
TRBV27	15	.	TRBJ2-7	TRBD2	CASSPQPSGSSEQYF	TGTGCCAGCAGTCCCCAACCTAGCGGGAGTTCCGAGCAGTACTTC
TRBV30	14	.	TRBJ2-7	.	CAWSEGDRGYEQYF	TGTGCCTGGAGTGAGGGGGACCGGGGCTACGAGCAGTACTTC
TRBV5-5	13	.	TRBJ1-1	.	CASSLVIYTEAFF	TGTGCCAGCAGCTTGGTTATTTACACTGAAGCTTTCTTT
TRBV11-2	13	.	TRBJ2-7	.	CASSRATDYEQYF	TGTGCCAGCAGCCGGGCTACCGACTACGAGCAGTACTTC
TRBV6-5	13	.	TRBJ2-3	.	CASSYFGTDTQYF	TGTGCCAGCAGTTACTTCGGGACAGATACGCAGTATTTT
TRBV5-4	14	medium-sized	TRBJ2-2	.	CASSSRGVTGELFF	TGTGCCAGCAGCTCGAGGGGGGTCACCGGGGAGCTGTTTTTT
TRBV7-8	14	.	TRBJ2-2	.	CASSSGPPTGELFF	TGTGCCAGCAGCAGCGGGCCTCCCACCGGGGAGCTGTTTTTT
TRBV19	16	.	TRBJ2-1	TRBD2	CASSVPSSGSYYEQFF	TGTGCCAGTAGTGTACCCTCTAGCGGGAGTTACTATGAGCAGTTCTTC
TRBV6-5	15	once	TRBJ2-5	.	CASSYSIRDQETQYF	TGTGCCAGCAGTTACTCGATTCGGGACCAAGAGACCCAGTACTTC
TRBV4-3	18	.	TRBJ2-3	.	CASSQEVASEGPPDTQYF	TGCGCCAGCAGCCAAGAGGTAGCTAGCGAGGGGCCACCAGATACGCAGTATTTT
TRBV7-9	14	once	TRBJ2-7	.	CASSLAGDAYEQYF	TGTGCCAGCAGCTTAGCCGGGGACGCCTACGAGCAGTACTTC
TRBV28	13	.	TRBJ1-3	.	CASSLAAGNTIYF	TGTGCCAGCAGTTTAGCGGCTGGAAACACCATATATTTT
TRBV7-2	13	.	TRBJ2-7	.	CASSYDSPGEQYF	TGTGCCAGCAGCTATGATAGTCCAGGCGAGCAGTACTTC
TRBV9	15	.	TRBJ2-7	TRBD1	CASSVEGAGGDEQYF	TGTGCCAGCAGCGTAGAAGGGGCAGGGGGCGACGAGCAGTACTTC
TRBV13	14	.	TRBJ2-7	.	CASSLGNHVAEQYF	TGTGCCAGCAGCTTGGGGAACCACGTAGCCGAGCAGTACTTC
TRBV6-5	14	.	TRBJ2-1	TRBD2	CASSYLAGVNEQFF	TGTGCCAGCAGTTACCTAGCGGGAGTAAATGAGCAGTTCTTC
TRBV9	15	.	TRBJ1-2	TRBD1	CASSVVGTGTSGYTF	TGTGCCAGCAGCGTAGTTGGGACAGGGACTAGCGGCTACACCTTC
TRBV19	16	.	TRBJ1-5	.	CASRWGVRDSNQPQHF	TGTGCCAGTAGGTGGGGGGTAAGGGATAGCAATCAGCCCCAGCATTTT
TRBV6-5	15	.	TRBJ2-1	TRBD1	CASSFLGQGGLEQFF	TGTGCCAGCAGTTTCCTGGGACAGGGGGGCCTTGAGCAGTTCTTC
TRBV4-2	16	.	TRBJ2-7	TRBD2	CASSSLAGEVSYEQYF	TGTGCCAGCAGCTCCCTGGCGGGAGAGGTCTCCTACGAGCAGTACTTC
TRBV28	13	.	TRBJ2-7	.	CATAQSGSYEQYF	TGTGCCACCGCGCAATCGGGTTCTTACGAGCAGTACTTC
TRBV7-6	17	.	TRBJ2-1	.	CASSAYRDTGLLNEQFF	TGTGCCAGCAGCGCGTACCGGGACACAGGGCTCCTCAATGAGCAGTTCTTC
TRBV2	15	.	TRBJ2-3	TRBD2	CASTQLAGGPDTQYF	TGTGCCAGCACCCAACTAGCGGGAGGGCCCGATACGCAGTATTTT
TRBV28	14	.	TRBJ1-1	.	CASSSDSGDTEAFF	TGTGCCAGCAGCTCTGACTCCGGGGACACTGAAGCTTTCTTT
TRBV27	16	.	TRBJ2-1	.	CASSLESTFPYNEQFF	TGTGCCAGCAGTTTAGAGTCGACTTTTCCCTACAATGAGCAGTTCTTC
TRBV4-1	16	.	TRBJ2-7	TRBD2	CASSQALGTSGYEQYF	TGCGCCAGCAGCCAAGCTCTTGGGACTAGCGGTTACGAGCAGTACTTC
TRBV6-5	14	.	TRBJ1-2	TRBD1	CASSFATGGGGYTF	TGTGCCAGCAGTTTCGCCACAGGGGGCGGGGGCTACACCTTC
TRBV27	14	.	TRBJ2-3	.	CASSLSVSTDTQYF	TGTGCCAGCAGTTTATCCGTTAGCACAGATACGCAGTATTTT
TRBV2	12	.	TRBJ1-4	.	CASSPGGEKLFF	TGTGCCAGCAGCCCTGGCGGGGAAAAACTGTTTTTT
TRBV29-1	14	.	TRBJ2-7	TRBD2	CSVEDLPGGSEQYF	TGCAGCGTTGAAGACCTACCGGGGGGGAGCGAGCAGTACTTC
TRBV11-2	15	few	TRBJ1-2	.	CASSGTAVPNYGYTF	TGTGCCAGCAGCGGGACGGCCGTTCCTAACTATGGCTACACCTTC
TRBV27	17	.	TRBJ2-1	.	CASMSPASIRSYNEQFF	TGTGCCAGCATGTCCCCCGCTAGCATTCGCTCCTACAATGAGCAGTTCTTC
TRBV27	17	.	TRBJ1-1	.	CASSLISPIGMNTEAFF	TGTGCCAGCAGTTTAATTTCCCCGATAGGGATGAACACTGAAGCTTTCTTT
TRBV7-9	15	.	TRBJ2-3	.	CASSSPTRGTDTQYF	TGTGCCAGCAGCTCTCCGACCCGGGGCACAGATACGCAGTATTTT
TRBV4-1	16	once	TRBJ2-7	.	CASSQDFPGPSYEQYF	TGCGCCAGCAGCCAAGATTTCCCAGGGCCCTCCTACGAGCAGTACTTC